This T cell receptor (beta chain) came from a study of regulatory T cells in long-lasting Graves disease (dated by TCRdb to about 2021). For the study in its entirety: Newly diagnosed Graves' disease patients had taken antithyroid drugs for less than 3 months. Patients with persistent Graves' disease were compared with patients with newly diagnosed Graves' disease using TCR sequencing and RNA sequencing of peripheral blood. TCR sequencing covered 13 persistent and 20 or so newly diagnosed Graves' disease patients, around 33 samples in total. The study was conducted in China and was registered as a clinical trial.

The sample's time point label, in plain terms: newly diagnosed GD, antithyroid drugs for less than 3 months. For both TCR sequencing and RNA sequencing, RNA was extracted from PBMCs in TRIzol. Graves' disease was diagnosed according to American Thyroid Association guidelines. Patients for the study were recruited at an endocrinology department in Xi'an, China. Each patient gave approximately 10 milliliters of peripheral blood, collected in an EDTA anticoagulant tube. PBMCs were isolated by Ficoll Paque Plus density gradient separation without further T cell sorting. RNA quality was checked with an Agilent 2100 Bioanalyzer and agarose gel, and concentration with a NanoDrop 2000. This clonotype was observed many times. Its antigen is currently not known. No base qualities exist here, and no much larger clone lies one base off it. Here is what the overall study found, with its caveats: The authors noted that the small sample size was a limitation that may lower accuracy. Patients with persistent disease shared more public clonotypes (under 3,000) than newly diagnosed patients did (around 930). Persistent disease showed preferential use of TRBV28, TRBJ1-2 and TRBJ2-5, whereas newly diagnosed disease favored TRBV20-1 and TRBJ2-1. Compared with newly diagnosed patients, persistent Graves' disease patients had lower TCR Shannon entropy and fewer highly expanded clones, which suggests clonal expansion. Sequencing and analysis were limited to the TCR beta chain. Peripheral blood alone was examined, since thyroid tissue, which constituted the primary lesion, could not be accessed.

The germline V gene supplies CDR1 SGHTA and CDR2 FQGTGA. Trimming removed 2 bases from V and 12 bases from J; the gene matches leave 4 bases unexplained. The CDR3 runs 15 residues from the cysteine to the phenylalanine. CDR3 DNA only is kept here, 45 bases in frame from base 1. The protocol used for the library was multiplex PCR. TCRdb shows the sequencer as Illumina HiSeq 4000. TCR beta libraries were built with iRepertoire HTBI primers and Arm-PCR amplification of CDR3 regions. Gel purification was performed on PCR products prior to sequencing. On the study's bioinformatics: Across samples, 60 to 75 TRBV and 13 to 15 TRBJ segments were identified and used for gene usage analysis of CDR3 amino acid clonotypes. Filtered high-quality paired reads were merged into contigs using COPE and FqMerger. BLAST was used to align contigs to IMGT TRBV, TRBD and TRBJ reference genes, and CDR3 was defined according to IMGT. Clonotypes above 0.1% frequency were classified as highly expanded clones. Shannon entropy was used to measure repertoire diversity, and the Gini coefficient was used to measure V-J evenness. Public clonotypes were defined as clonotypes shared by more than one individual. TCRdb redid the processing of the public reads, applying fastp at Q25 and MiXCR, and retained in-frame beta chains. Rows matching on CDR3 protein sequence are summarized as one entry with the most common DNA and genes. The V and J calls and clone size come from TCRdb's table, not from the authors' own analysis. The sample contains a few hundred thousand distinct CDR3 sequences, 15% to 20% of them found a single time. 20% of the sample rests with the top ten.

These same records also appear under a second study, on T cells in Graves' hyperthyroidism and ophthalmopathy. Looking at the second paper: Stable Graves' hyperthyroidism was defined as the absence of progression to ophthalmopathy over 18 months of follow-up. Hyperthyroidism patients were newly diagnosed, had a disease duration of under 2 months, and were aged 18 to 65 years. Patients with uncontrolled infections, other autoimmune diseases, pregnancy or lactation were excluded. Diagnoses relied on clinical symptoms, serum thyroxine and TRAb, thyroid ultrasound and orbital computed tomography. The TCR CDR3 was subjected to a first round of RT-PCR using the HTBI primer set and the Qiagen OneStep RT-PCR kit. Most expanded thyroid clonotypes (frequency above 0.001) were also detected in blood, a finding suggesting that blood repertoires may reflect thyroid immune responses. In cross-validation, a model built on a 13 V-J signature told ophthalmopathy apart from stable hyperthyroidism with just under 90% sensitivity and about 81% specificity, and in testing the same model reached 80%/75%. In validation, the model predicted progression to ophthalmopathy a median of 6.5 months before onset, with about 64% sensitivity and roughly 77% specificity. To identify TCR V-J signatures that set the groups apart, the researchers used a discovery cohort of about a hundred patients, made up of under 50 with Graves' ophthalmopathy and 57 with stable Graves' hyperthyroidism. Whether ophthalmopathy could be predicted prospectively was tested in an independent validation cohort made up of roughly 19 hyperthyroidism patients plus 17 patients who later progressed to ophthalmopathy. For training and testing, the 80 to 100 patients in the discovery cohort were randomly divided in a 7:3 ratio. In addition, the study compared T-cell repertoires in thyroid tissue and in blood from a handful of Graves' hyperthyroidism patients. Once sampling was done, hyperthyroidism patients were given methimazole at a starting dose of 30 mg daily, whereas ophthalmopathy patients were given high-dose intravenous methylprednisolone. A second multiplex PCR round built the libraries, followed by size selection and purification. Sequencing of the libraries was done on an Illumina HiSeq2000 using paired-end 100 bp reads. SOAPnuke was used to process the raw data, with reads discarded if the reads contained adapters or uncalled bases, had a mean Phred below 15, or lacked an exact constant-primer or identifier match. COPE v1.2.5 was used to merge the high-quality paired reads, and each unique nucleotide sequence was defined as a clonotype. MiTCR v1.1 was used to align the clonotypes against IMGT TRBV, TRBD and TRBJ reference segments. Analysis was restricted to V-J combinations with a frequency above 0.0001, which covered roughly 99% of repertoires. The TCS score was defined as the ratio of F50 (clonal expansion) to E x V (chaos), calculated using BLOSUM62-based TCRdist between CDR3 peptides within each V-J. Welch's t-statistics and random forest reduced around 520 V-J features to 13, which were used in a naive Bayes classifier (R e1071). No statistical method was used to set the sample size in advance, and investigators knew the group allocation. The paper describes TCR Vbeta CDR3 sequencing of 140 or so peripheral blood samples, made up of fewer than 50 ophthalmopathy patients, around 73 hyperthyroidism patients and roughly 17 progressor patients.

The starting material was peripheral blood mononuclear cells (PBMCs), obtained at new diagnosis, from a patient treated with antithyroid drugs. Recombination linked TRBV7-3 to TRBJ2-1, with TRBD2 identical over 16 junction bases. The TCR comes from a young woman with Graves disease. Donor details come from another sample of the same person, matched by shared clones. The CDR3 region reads CASSLGTSGRGWQFF. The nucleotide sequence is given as TGTGCCAGCAGCTTAGGGACTAGCGGGAGGGGCTGGCAGTTCTTC. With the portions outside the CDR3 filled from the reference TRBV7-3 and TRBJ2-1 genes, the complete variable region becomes GAGVSQTPSNKVTEKGKYVELRCDPISGHTALYWYRQSLGQGPEFLIYFQGTGAADDSGLPNDRFFAVRPEGSVSTLKIQRTERGDSAVYLCASSLGTSGRGWQFFGPGTRLTVL.